A selection of T cell receptor beta chains follows, all from one sample in a study of blood T cell repertoires in COVID-19. The repertoire was sequenced with immunoSEQ multiplex PCR; TCRdb's copy has only in-frame clones and lacks some. Of approximately 230,000 clones detected, approximately 80% appear once; the ten largest clones hold about 4%. The sequencing input was peripheral blood. The receptors originated from a woman aged 35 to 49 with active or convalescent COVID-19. The CDR3 runs from the conserved cysteine through the conserved F or W. Each record gives: J gene, D gene, clone size, V gene, CDR3 protein, CDR3 DNA. D genes are given only for firm matches. Rows give clone size only sometimes, using once, few, many, or a class for an expanded clone.

TRBJ1-6,.,.,TRBV19,CASSPNRDGNSPLHF,TGTGCCAGTAGCCCCAACAGGGACGGTAATTCACCCCTCCACTTT
TRBJ1-4,.,many,TRBV9,CASSAGQQRAGYEKLFF,TGTGCCAGCAGCGCCGGGCAACAGAGGGCGGGTTATGAAAAACTGTTTTTT
TRBJ2-3,.,.,TRBV6-2/TRBV6-3,CASSSAPQGASTDTQYF,TGTGCCAGCAGTTCCGCACCACAGGGAGCTAGCACAGATACGCAGTATTTT
TRBJ1-2,.,.,TRBV18,CASSPGAGYGYTF,TGTGCCAGCTCACCAGGGGCAGGGTATGGCTACACCTTC
TRBJ2-4,TRBD2,.,TRBV7-9,CASRESGGRFEYF,TGTGCCAGCAGAGAAAGCGGGGGGAGATTTGAGTACTTC
TRBJ2-1,TRBD2,.,TRBV3-1/TRBV3-2,CASSPKRGGYNEQFF,TGTGCCAGCAGCCCAAAGCGGGGCGGCTACAATGAGCAGTTCTTC
TRBJ2-1,TRBD2,.,TRBV11-2,CASSLFGGAKNEQFF,TGTGCCAGCAGCTTATTCGGGGGGGCTAAGAATGAGCAGTTCTTC
TRBJ2-7,.,.,TRBV6-5,CASSYGGSDEQYF,TGTGCCAGCAGTTACGGAGGGTCGGACGAGCAGTACTTC
TRBJ2-2,.,.,TRBV5-1,CASSLAMPAGANTGELFF,TGCGCCAGCAGCTTGGCCATGCCGGCAGGCGCGAACACCGGGGAGCTGTTTTTT
TRBJ1-1,.,.,TRBV5-4,CASSQDRTNTEAFF,TGTGCCAGCAGCCAAGACAGGACCAACACTGAAGCTTTCTTT
TRBJ2-3,TRBD1,.,TRBV28,CASSFPYRDREDTQYF,TGTGCCAGCAGTTTTCCTTACCGGGACAGGGAAGACACGCAGTATTTT
TRBJ2-5,TRBD1,.,TRBV10-2,CASSDSYRGTQYF,TGCGCCAGCAGTGACTCGTACAGGGGGACCCAGTACTTC
TRBJ1-1,.,.,TRBV7-9,CASSFTGFVSTEAFF,TGTGCCAGCAGCTTTACAGGGTTTGTTTCCACTGAAGCTTTCTTT
TRBJ2-2,TRBD2,.,TRBV28,CASRAAGGRRERELFF,TGTGCCAGCAGAGCAGCGGGGGGGAGACGAGAAAGGGAGCTGTTTTTT
TRBJ1-1,.,once,TRBV29-1,CSVSTGMNTEAFF,TGCAGCGTTTCTACAGGGATGAACACTGAAGCTTTCTTT
TRBJ1-2,.,few,TRBV3-1/TRBV3-2,CASSQLESNYGYTF,TGTGCCAGCAGCCAGCTCGAGTCTAACTATGGCTACACCTTC
TRBJ2-2,TRBD2,.,TRBV5-4,CASSPPSAGVTGELFF,TGTGCCAGCAGCCCACCCAGCGCGGGGGTCACCGGGGAGCTGTTTTTT
TRBJ1-4,.,.,TRBV10-3,CAISESNGSNEKLFF,TGTGCCATCAGTGAGTCGAACGGGAGTAATGAAAAACTGTTTTTT
TRBJ2-5,TRBD1,.,TRBV10-3,CAISDGQGAGETQYF,TGTGCCATCAGTGACGGACAGGGGGCAGGAGAGACCCAGTACTTC
TRBJ1-6,TRBD1,once,TRBV4-1,CASSQDRDSAKSPLHF,TGCGCCAGCAGCCAAGACCGGGACAGCGCGAAATCACCCCTCCACTTT
TRBJ2-1,.,.,TRBV19,CASSPKRSGLYYNEQFF,TGTGCCAGTAGTCCTAAAAGAAGCGGACTCTACTACAATGAGCAGTTCTTC
TRBJ1-5,TRBD1,.,TRBV2,CASGTDNQPQHF,TGTGCCAGCGGGACAGACAATCAGCCCCAGCATTTT
TRBJ2-7,TRBD2,.,TRBV7-3,CASSPSGGSSYEQYF,TGTGCCAGCAGCCCTAGCGGGGGCTCCTCCTACGAGCAGTACTTC
TRBJ2-7,TRBD2,.,TRBV2,CASTRLAGNNYEQYF,TGTGCCAGCACCCGACTAGCGGGGAATAACTACGAGCAGTACTTC
TRBJ2-5,.,.,TRBV19,CASSIGTGDQETQYF,TGTGCCAGTAGTATAGGAACGGGGGATCAAGAGACCCAGTACTTC
TRBJ1-5,TRBD1,.,TRBV15,CATSRGQGNQPQHF,TGTGCCACCAGCCGCGGACAGGGCAATCAGCCCCAGCATTTT
TRBJ2-7,.,.,TRBV19,CASSSGGSVYEQYF,TGTGCCAGTAGTTCCGGGGGTAGCGTCTACGAGCAGTACTTC
TRBJ2-2,.,.,TRBV18,CASSPGTQGRNTGELFF,TGTGCCAGCTCACCAGGTACTCAGGGGCGAAACACCGGGGAGCTGTTTTTT
TRBJ2-2,TRBD1,.,TRBV18,CASSPGTGKTGELFF,TGTGCCAGCTCACCCGGGACAGGGAAGACCGGGGAGCTGTTTTTT
TRBJ2-7,TRBD2,.,TRBV2,CASSEIIILRGGSYEQYF,TGTGCCAGCAGTGAAATTATAATTCTCCGGGGGGGCTCCTACGAGCAGTACTTC
TRBJ1-1,.,.,TRBV27,CASHAGFEAFF,TGTGCCAGCCATGCGGGCTTTGAAGCTTTCTTT
TRBJ2-1,TRBD2,.,TRBV10-3,CASGAGGNEQFF,TGTGCCTCGGGGGCGGGAGGCAATGAGCAGTTCTTC
TRBJ2-5,.,.,TRBV4-1,CASSLSGQETQYF,TGCGCCAGCAGCCTCTCAGGACAAGAGACCCAGTACTTC
TRBJ2-3,.,.,TRBV18,CASSPWAGSTDTQYF,TGTGCCAGCTCACCATGGGCAGGCTCGACGGATACGCAGTATTTT
TRBJ2-2,TRBD1,.,TRBV9,CASSLSTGQGTTGELFF,TGTGCCAGCAGCTTGTCGACAGGACAGGGGACAACCGGGGAGCTGTTTTTT
TRBJ1-3,TRBD1,.,TRBV5-1,CASTDRGSTGNTIYF,TGCGCCAGCACTGACAGGGGTTCAACTGGAAACACCATATATTTT
TRBJ1-1,.,.,TRBV2,CASGGGTFNGLLDAEAFF,TGTGCCAGCGGCGGGGGGACGTTCAACGGTTTACTGGACGCTGAAGCTTTCTTT
TRBJ1-5,TRBD1,.,TRBV5-5,CASSSGQGWNQPQHF,TGTGCCAGCAGCTCGGGACAGGGGTGGAATCAGCCCCAGCATTTT
TRBJ2-1,.,once,TRBV2,CASDDSNNEQFF,TGTGCCAGCGATGACAGTAACAATGAGCAGTTCTTC
TRBJ1-4,.,.,TRBV6-5,CASSYSHGEKLFF,TGTGCCAGCAGCTATAGCCACGGAGAAAAACTGTTTTTT
TRBJ2-7,.,.,TRBV27,CASSLKAGISYEQYF,TGTGCCAGCAGTTTAAAAGCAGGGATTTCCTACGAGCAGTACTTC
TRBJ1-1,TRBD1,.,TRBV11-3,CASSPGTGAYTEAFF,TGTGCCAGCAGCCCCGGGACAGGCGCATACACTGAAGCTTTCTTT
TRBJ1-1,.,few,TRBV28,CASSPTLTATEAFF,TGTGCCAGCAGCCCGACACTCACCGCCACTGAAGCTTTCTTT
TRBJ2-5,.,.,TRBV3-1/TRBV3-2,CASSQDTGKEKTQYF,TGTGCCAGCAGCCAAGATACAGGGAAGGAAAAGACCCAGTACTTC
TRBJ1-1,.,.,TRBV12-3/TRBV12-4,CASSSQMNTEAFF,TGTGCCAGCAGTTCTCAGATGAACACTGAAGCTTTCTTT
TRBJ2-7,.,.,TRBV10-2,CATDARSSYEQYF,TGCGCCACAGACGCAAGGAGCTCCTACGAGCAGTACTTC
TRBJ2-7,TRBD1,.,TRBV7-3,CASSLTGDSGTYEQYF,TGTGCCAGCAGCCTCACTGGGGACAGTGGTACCTACGAGCAGTACTTC
TRBJ1-4,TRBD1,.,TRBV7-9,CASSPQGAPNEKLFF,TGTGCCAGCAGCCCCCAGGGGGCCCCTAATGAAAAACTGTTTTTT
TRBJ2-3,TRBD2,.,TRBV4-2,CASSQKGSGATDTQYF,TGTGCCAGCAGCCAAAAGGGTAGCGGGGCCACAGATACGCAGTATTTT
TRBJ2-5,.,.,TRBV5-4,CASSGSRGIETQYF,TGTGCCAGCAGCGGAAGCAGGGGAATAGAGACCCAGTACTTC
TRBJ1-3,.,.,TRBV7-2,CASSKTVGRNTIYF,TGTGCCAGCAGCAAAACCGTTGGGAGGAACACCATATATTTT
TRBJ1-2,.,few,TRBV10-3,CAISESRQSNYGYTF,TGTGCCATCAGTGAGTCGCGACAGAGTAACTATGGCTACACCTTC
TRBJ2-1,TRBD2,.,TRBV19,CASSILAGVGVEQFF,TGTGCCAGTAGTATTCTAGCGGGGGTTGGAGTTGAGCAGTTCTTC
TRBJ1-1,.,.,TRBV13,CASSLVGRANTEAFF,TGTGCCAGCAGCTTAGTTGGCAGGGCGAACACTGAAGCTTTCTTT
TRBJ2-3,.,.,TRBV5-1,CASKGRDTQYF,TGCGCCAGCAAAGGGAGGGATACGCAGTATTTT
TRBJ2-5,.,.,TRBV6-5,CASSAWTTRQETQYF,TGTGCCAGCAGCGCTTGGACTACCAGACAAGAGACCCAGTACTTC
TRBJ1-1,.,.,TRBV7-2,CASSLVYRAATEAFF,TGTGCCAGCAGCTTAGTCTACAGGGCAGCCACTGAAGCTTTCTTT